Following are 23 T cell receptor beta chains from one sample sequenced in a study of CD8+ T cells in alopecia areata (dated by TCRdb to the late 2010s). This specimen's treatment or condition label, interpreted: oral pan-JAK inhibitor, 5-10 mg twice daily. Library generation was performed with the immunoSEQ multiplex PCR assay. To provide template for TCR sequencing, every sample had RNA extracted and reverse transcribed into cDNA. TCRdb obtained this table from immuneACCESS and retained in-frame rearrangements with V and J assigned. These tables miss some clones; where compared with another copy, unresolved V genes account for less than half of the shortfall, and the remainder is unexplained. The sample table lists some 200,000 clones, roughly two fifths of them with a count of one. The ten largest make up about 2.4% of the sample. Specimen: CD4+ T cells sorted from blood, collected at approximately week 36, from a patient treated with tofacitinib. These receptors were obtained from a human donor with alopecia areata.

This chain joins TRBV5-4 and TRBJ1-2, with unresolved D. The V end lost 4 bases, the J end lost 0 bases, and 13 bases lay between the germline ends. CDR1 and CDR2 (germline): SGHNT, YYREEE (reference sequence). This CDR3 has 15 amino acids. CDR3 sequence reads: CASSPIGETNYGYTF. The DNA of the CDR3 is TGTGCCAGCAGCCCTATCGGGGAGACTAACTATGGCTACACCTTC.

This chain uses TRBV9 with TRBJ1-2; possibly TRBD1 for D (5 bases). The CDR3 extends over 15 amino acids. The germline V and J ends were trimmed by 2 bases and 8 bases, with 19 bases remaining between them. Per the germline V gene, CDR1 is SGDLS and CDR2 is YYNGEE. CDR3 protein: CASSVEDMVIGGYTF. The CDR3 DNA is TGTGCCAGCAGCGTGGAGGACATGGTAATAGGGGGCTACACCTTC.

In regard to this clone: Other DNA sequences in this sample translate to the same CDR3. This chain joins TRBV30 and TRBJ2-7, with D unresolved. There are 11 residues in the CDR3. Germline V CDR1 and CDR2: GTSNPN, SVGIG (reference sequence). Trimming shortened V by 0 bases and J by 7 bases, and 7 bases separated the two germline ends. Here the CDR3 reads CAWSVLREQYF. For the CDR3, the DNA is TGTGCCTGGAGTGTACTGAGGGAGCAGTACTTC.

The chain recombines TRBV30 with TRBJ2-5; D may be TRBD2 (6 bases). Germline CDR1 GTSNPN, CDR2 SVGIG (reference sequence). This CDR3 is built from 12 residues. V lost 3 bases to trimming and J lost 5 bases, with 10 bases between them. The CDR3 DNA is TGTGCCTGGAGCCCGGGGGTGGAGACCCAGTACTTC. Translating gives CAWSPGVETQYF. Using reference TRBV30 and TRBJ2-5 for the parts outside the CDR3, the full variable domain is SQTIHQWPATLVQPVGSPLSLECTVEGTSNPNLYWYRQAAGRGLQLLFYSVGIGQISSEVPQNLSASRPQDRQFILSSKKLLLSDSGFYLCAWSPGVETQYFGPGTRLLVL.

The V call is TRBV14, the J call TRBJ2-7; D call uncertain. The V gene's germline CDR1 is SGHDN and CDR2 FVKESK. V gave up 5 bases and J gave up 4 bases, with 6 bases separating them. The CDR3 covers 11 residues. CDR3 DNA sequence: TGTGCCAGCAGCAACCTTTACGAGCAGTACTTC. Encoded protein: CASSNLYEQYF.

The chain carries TRBV25-1 and TRBJ2-1, with a tentative D call TRBD1 (5 bases). CDR1 MGHDK and CDR2 SYGVNS come from the germline V gene. This CDR3 has 12 residues. The V end was cut by 6 bases, the J end by 9 bases, with 12 bases between. CDR3 nucleotide sequence: TGTGCCAGCAGCGCCCAGGGTTTTGAGCAGTTCTTC. Translated, it gives CASSAQGFEQFF.

The rearrangement links TRBV30 to TRBJ1-3; D is undetermined. The germline V and J ends were trimmed by 7 bases and 0 bases, with 7 bases remaining between them. There are 12 residues in the CDR3. Germline CDR1 and CDR2: GTSNPN and SVGIG (reference sequence). The CDR3 nucleotides read TGTGCCTCGACGAGCTCTGGAAACACCATATATTTT. Its translation: CASTSSGNTIYF.

The chain joins TRBV5-1 to TRBJ2-3; 8 bases agree with TRBD1. V shed 0 bases, J shed 3 bases, and the junction held 6 bases outside the gene matches. Germline CDR1 SGHRS, CDR2 YFSETQ. This CDR3 has 16 amino acids. CDR3 bases: TGCGCCAGCAGCTTGGTGAAGGACAGGGTAACAGATACGCAGTATTTT. This encodes CASSLVKDRVTDTQYF.

The genes are TRBV2 and TRBJ2-5; possible D gene TRBD2, 5 bases. CDR3 length: 15 amino acids. Per germline, CDR1 SNHLY and CDR2 FYNNEI. V was clipped by 2 bases and J by 1 base, with 11 bases between them. The CDR3 spells CASSEMRAGQETQYF. In nucleotides, the CDR3 is TGTGCCAGCAGTGAAATGAGGGCGGGCCAAGAGACCCAGTACTTC.

The chain couples TRBV6-1 to TRBJ2-7; 15 nucleotides align to TRBD2. CDR1 is MNHNS and CDR2 is SASEGT in the germline V gene. This CDR3 contains 18 residues. With 4 bases clipped from V and 6 bases from J, the junction kept 13 bases outside the gene matches. CDR3 nucleotides: TGTGCCAGCAGTGCCCCCGGGACTAGCGGGAGGCGTCGGATCGAGCAGTACTTC. This gives the protein CASSAPGTSGRRRIEQYF.

This chain connects TRBV19 to TRBJ1-5; TRBD1 matches 11 bases. Germline trimming cut 2 bases from V and 2 bases from J; bases unmatched to any gene: 5. From germline, CDR1 is LNHDA and CDR2 SQIVND (reference sequence). The length of the CDR3 is 17 residues. The CDR3 here is CASSIRTGGERNQPQHF. DNA for the CDR3: TGTGCCAGTAGTATACGGACAGGGGGCGAACGCAATCAGCCCCAGCATTTT.

V and J are TRBV4-1 and TRBJ1-1, with D possibly matching TRBD1 (6 bases). Germline V gene sequence: CDR1 MGHRA, CDR2 YSYEKL. The CDR3 runs 15 residues. Trimming left V 3 bases short and J 4 bases short, with 15 bases between. CDR3 residues: CASSQGARSGTEAFF. CDR3 coding DNA: TGCGCCAGCAGCCAGGGGGCCAGGTCTGGCACTGAAGCTTTCTTT.

J is TRBJ2-1 and V is TRBV5-4; TRBD2 matches 7 bases. This CDR3 has 17 amino acids. Germline CDR1 and CDR2: SGHNT and YYREEE (reference sequence). The V and J ends lost 0 bases and 4 bases, in that order; junction bases with no gene match: 10. DNA for the CDR3: TGTGCCAGCAGCTTGGTGGCTAGCGGCACGCCTTACAATGAGCAGTTCTTC. Encoded protein: CASSLVASGTPYNEQFF.

The rearrangement uses TRBV4-1 and TRBJ2-1, with 14 bases lining up with TRBD2. J was trimmed by 6 bases and V by 3 bases; bases with no gene match: 7. CDR3 length equals 17 residues. Germline V gene lookup returns CDR1 MGHRA and CDR2 YSYEKL. This CDR3 is CASSQRTSGRNLNEQFF. DNA for the CDR3: TGCGCCAGCAGCCAGAGGACTAGCGGGAGGAACCTCAATGAGCAGTTCTTC.

There are a few counts of this clone. The V call is TRBV30, the J call TRBJ1-2; no definite D call. The V and J ends lost 3 bases and 4 bases respectively, with 9 bases between them. CDR3 length: 12 amino acids. Germline values: CDR1 GTSNPN, CDR2 SVGIG (reference sequence). DNA for the CDR3: TGTGCCTGGAGCCCCCCCGTCTATGGCTACACCTTC. Amino acid sequence: CAWSPPVYGYTF.

J is TRBJ2-1 and V is TRBV4-1; 7 nucleotides agree with TRBD2. The germline gives CDR1 MGHRA, CDR2 YSYEKL. The J segment lost 0 bases and the V segment lost 0 bases, leaving 2 bases of the junction unmatched. This CDR3 has 16 residues. The CDR3 DNA sequence: TGCGCCAGCAGCCAAGATCCGGGGGGCTCCTACAATGAGCAGTTCTTC. Residues: CASSQDPGGSYNEQFF.

The rearrangement uses TRBV6-1 and TRBJ2-2; D perhaps matches TRBD2 (5 bases). Germline V gene lookup returns CDR1 MNHNS and CDR2 SASEGT. The CDR3 is 13 amino acids. Trimming cost V 10 bases and J 1 base, with 10 bases left between them. The CDR3 region is CAIDYRNTGELFF. DNA of the CDR3: TGTGCCATTGACTATAGGAACACCGGGGAGCTGTTTTTT.

The genes are TRBV7-9 and TRBJ1-1, with unresolved D. Trimming stripped 1 base from V and 0 bases from J, with 6 bases between. Germline CDR1 reads SEHNR; CDR2 reads FQNEAQ (reference sequence). CDR3 length: 14 residues. In DNA, the CDR3 is TGTGCCAGCAGCTTAGTGTCCCTGAACACTGAAGCTTTCTTT. Its translation: CASSLVSLNTEAFF.

This chain links TRBV5-1 with TRBJ2-3; 7 bases line up with TRBD1. This CDR3 contains 14 residues. The V gene end was trimmed by 2 bases and the J gene end by 4 bases; junction bases not matched to a gene: 4. CDR1 SGHRS and CDR2 YFSETQ come from the germline V gene. This CDR3 reads CASSLRQGSDTQYF. In DNA form, the CDR3 reads TGCGCCAGCAGCTTAAGACAGGGATCAGATACGCAGTATTTT. The variable domain in full, with the rest retrieved from reference TRBV5-1 and TRBJ2-3, is KAGVTQTPRYLIKTRGQQVTLSCSPISGHRSVSWYQQTPGQGLQFLFEYFSETQRNKGNFPGRFSGRQFSNSRSEMNVSTLELGDSALYLCASSLRQGSDTQYFGPGTRLTVL.

This clone turned up a few times. The chain links TRBV5-1 to TRBJ2-7; 11 nucleotides line up with TRBD2. This CDR3 region has 15 residues. The germline V gene encodes CDR1 SGHRS and CDR2 YFSETQ. Unmatched junction bases numbered 9, after V lost 4 bases and J lost 6 bases. The CDR3 DNA follows: TGCGCCAGCAGCGAACTAGCGGGAGCCCCCCTCGAGCAGTACTTC. Its protein is CASSELAGAPLEQYF.

This chain uses TRBV7-2 with TRBJ2-5; 7 bases map to TRBD2. Germline V gene sequence: CDR1 SGHTA, CDR2 FQGNSA. The CDR3 sequence is 14 residues long. After removal of 5 bases from V and 5 bases from J, the junction contained 8 bases not matched to a gene. The CDR3 sequence: CASSRTSKAETQYF. The CDR3 DNA sequence: TGTGCCAGCAGCCGGACTAGTAAGGCGGAGACCCAGTACTTC.

This clone was counted only a few times. V gene TRBV10-3 combines with J gene TRBJ2-1; 9 nucleotides match TRBD1. Looked up from germline, CDR1 is ENHRY and CDR2 is SYGVKD. The V gene end was trimmed by 4 bases and the J gene end by 8 bases; junction bases not matched to a gene: 9. The CDR3 has 15 amino acids. This chain's CDR3 is CAISAINRGPHEQFF. The CDR3 region has the DNA TGTGCCATCAGTGCGATTAACAGGGGGCCTCATGAGCAGTTCTTC.

The chain joins TRBV4-1 to TRBJ1-2; 10 bases map to TRBD1. The ends lost 8 bases at V and 5 bases at J; junction bases unmatched: 8. Germline V gene sequence: CDR1 MGHRA, CDR2 YSYEKL. The CDR3 loop spans 14 amino acids. In nucleotides, the CDR3 is TGCGCCAGCCAAACCGGGACAGGGGAGTATGGCTACACCTTC. It encodes CASQTGTGEYGYTF.